This T cell receptor (beta chain) was observed in a study of breast tumors, draining lymph nodes, adjacent tissues. Study-wide findings and caveats: Tumor TCR diversity was below lymph nodes but above nontumor tissue. That most tumor T cells come from lymph nodes remained unproven. Most tumor T cells seemingly derive from lymph node, then expand in tumor. Tumor and nontumor repertoires were significantly more similar in luminal-like than in basal-like breast cancer.

Details on this clonotype: Its antigen is unidentified.

V was trimmed by 3 bases and J by 4 bases, leaving 9 bases between them. The CDR3 sequence is 13 residues long. The germline gives CDR1 MNHNY, CDR2 SVGAGI (reference sequence). TCRdb reprocessed the multiplex PCR reads via MiXCR and lists one record per CDR3 protein. The top ten hold over 4% of the sample, which has some 200,000 distinct CDR3 sequences, roughly 31% seen once. The lymph nodes were axillary draining lymph nodes from breast cancer patients. The sequenced sample consisted of axillary lymph node tissue. This receptor was obtained from a female donor with breast cancer. Some clones in this sample may be carry-over from other donors' samples. The chain has TRBV6-6 and TRBJ1-1; D unclear. CDR3 sequence: CASSYTSSTEAFF. In nucleotides, the CDR3 is TGTGCCAGCAGTTATACCTCTAGCACTGAAGCTTTCTTT.